The clone carrying this T cell receptor beta chain is labeled as medium-sized. The record originates from a study of OX40 agonist ivuxolimab in advanced cancers. About the research overall: Intravenous ivuxolimab at 0.01 to 10 mg/kg was given to patients every 2 weeks. Checkpoint inhibitors had been given previously to about 40% of patients.

Sequencing used immunoSEQ multiplex PCR; TCRdb keeps in-frame clones, though not all of them. The sample lists some 100,000 clones, around 85% occurring once. This CDR3 is 15 amino acids long. V lost 5 bases, J lost 3 bases, and 2 bases stayed unmatched. CDR1 LNHDA and CDR2 SQIVND come from the germline V gene (reference sequence). The chain employs TRBV19 and TRBJ1-5, with 12 bases aligning to TRBD1. The source of this sequence is an adult with an advanced solid tumor such as melanoma, head and neck, liver or kidney cancer. Sequenced here: CD4+ or CD8+ T cells sorted from blood, sampled in a trial of the OX40 agonist ivuxolimab. The CDR3 region has the DNA TGTGCCAGTAGTGGGACAGGGGGCCCCAATCAGCCCCAGCATTTT. This codes for CASSGTGGPNQPQHF.